Listed below are T cell receptor beta chains from one sample, sequenced in a study of cytomegalovirus exposure and HLA in healthy donors. Sequenced by immunoSEQ multiplex PCR; TCRdb stores in-frame clones only, minus some. The table shows 80,000 to 100,000 clones, with around 72% occurring only once. The sample was PBMCs. These receptor sequences come from a man in his forties in good health and CMV-seronegative. The CDR3 runs from the conserved cysteine through the conserved F or W.

J gene	V gene	CDR3 protein
TRBJ2-7	TRBV5-4	CASSLGAQLSYEQYF
TRBJ2-7	TRBV27	CASSPLGQGAYEQYF
TRBJ1-1	TRBV14	CASSRGRGMNTEAFF
TRBJ2-7	TRBV4-1	CASSQDSHEQYF
TRBJ2-7	TRBV5-4	CASSLQESYEQYF
TRBJ1-1	TRBV27	CASSLNRNTEAFF
TRBJ1-1	TRBV5-1	CASSLQGAVTEAFF
TRBJ2-7	TRBV5-8	CASSPVYEQYF
TRBJ1-4	TRBV4-1	CASSLTGETNEKLFF
TRBJ2-2	TRBV6-4	CASSDLADSTGELFF
TRBJ2-7	TRBV5-6	CASRRRPPSYEQYF
TRBJ1-4	TRBV28	CASSFVRGSNEKLFF
TRBJ2-5	TRBV29-1	CSGGEGRETQYF
TRBJ2-3	TRBV7-2	CASSYGTSRTDTQYF
TRBJ1-6	TRBV4-3	CASSQASRSYNSPLHF
TRBJ1-5	TRBV6-5	CASRGAVNQPQHF
TRBJ1-4	TRBV7-8	CASSRDSYEKLFF
TRBJ1-1	TRBV15	CATTVKERATEAFF